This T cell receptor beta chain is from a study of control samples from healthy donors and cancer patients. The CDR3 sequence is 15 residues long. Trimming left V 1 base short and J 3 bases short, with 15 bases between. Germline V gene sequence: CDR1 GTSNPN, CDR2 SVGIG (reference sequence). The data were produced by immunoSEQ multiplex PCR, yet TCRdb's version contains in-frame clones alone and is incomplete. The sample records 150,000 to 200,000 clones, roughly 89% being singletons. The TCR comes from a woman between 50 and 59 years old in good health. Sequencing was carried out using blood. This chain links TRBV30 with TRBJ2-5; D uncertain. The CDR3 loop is CAWSEGHPRKETQYF. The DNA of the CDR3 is TGTGCCTGGAGTGAGGGCCATCCCCGAAAAGAGACCCAGTACTTC.